This TCR beta chain emerged from a study of T cells in narcolepsy. The CDR3 has 16 amino acids. Deletions cut 0 bases from V and 0 bases from J, with 12 bases between. Per germline, CDR1 SGHRS and CDR2 YFSETQ. The assay was immunoSEQ multiplex PCR, and TCRdb's table has in-frame clones only and misses some. The profile shows 30,000 to 40,000 clones, 81% of them singletons. Sample: memory (CD45RA-) CD4+ T cells from blood. The receptor was isolated from a human donor in good health. The chain recombines TRBV5-1 with TRBJ1-1; weak D call: TRBD1 (5 bases). The CDR3 nucleotides are TGCGCCAGCAGCTTGGATTCGGGGCAAATGAACACTGAAGCTTTCTTT. This gives the protein CASSLDSGQMNTEAFF.